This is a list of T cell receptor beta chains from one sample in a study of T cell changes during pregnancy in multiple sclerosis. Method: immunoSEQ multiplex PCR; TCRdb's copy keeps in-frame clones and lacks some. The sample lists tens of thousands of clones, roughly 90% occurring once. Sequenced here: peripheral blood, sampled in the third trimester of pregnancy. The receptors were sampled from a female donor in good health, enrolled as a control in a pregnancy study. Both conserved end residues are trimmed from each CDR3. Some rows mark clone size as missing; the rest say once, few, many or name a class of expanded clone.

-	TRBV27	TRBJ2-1	ASSLNGYNEQF
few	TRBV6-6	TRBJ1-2	ASTMRGGLLNYGYT
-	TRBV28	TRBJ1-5	ASSLSGTLSNQPQH
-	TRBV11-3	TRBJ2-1	ASSGTTYNEQF
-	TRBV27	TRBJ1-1	ASSFGGGLKGEAF
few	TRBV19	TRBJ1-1	ASSTDRDTEAF
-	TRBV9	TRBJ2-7	ASSVAPTYEQY
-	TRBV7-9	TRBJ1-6	ASSPSPDRPSPLH
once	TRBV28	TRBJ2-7	ASSLRTSGRYEQY
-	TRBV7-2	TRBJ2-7	ASSLGSPSGSYEQY
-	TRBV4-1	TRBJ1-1	ASSQINGGEAF
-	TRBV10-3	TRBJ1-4	AISEWRGTNEKLF
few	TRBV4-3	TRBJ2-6	ASSQDFGANVLT
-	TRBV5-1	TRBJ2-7	ASSPSGTGLLNSSYEQY
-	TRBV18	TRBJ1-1	ASSRLTGEDTEAF
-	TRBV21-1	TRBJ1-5	ASSLGQGKYSNQPQH
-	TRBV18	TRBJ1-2	ASSPQAVDGYGYT
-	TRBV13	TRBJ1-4	ASSQSPQGVKLF
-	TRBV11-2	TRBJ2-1	ASSLDPSGSYNEQF
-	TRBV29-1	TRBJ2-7	SVVGTSGSSYEQY
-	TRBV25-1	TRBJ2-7	ASSPTSGSTYEQY
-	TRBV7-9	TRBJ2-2	ASSQSGDTGELF
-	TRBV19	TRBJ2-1	ASSEANYNEQF
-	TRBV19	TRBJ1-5	ASSRGHQPQH
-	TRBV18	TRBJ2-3	ASSPQGGGTDTQY
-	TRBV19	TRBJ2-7	ASSGSGSLYEQY
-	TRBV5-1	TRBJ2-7	ASSYPSGGSYEQY
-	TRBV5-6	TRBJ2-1	ASSLVGLGGNEQF
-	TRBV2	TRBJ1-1	ASSSQQGVEAF
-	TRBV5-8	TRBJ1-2	ASSPRVIYGYT
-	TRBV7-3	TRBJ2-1	ASSLMRTGDEQF
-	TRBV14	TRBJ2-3	ASSQDRGSRMDTQY
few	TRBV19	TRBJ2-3	ASRERAGASDTQY
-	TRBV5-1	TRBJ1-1	ASSSNRRERAF
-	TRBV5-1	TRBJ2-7	ASSLSGSGSYEQY
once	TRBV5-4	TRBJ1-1	ASSAWGVEAF
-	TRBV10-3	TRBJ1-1	AITEGQGGFRNTEAF
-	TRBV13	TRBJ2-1	ASSQERDLAQF
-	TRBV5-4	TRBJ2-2	ASSLSWVAANTGELF
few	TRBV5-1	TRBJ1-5	ASSLGTGNQPQH
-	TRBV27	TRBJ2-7	ASSLSGHPYEQY
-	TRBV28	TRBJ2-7	ASSFTGNFFSYEQY
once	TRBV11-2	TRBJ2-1	ASSSGEGGLLMDEQF
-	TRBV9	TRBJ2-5	ASSSTGLQETQY
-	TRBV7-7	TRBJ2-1	ASSPADRGNEQF
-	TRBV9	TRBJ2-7	ASGRELNEQY
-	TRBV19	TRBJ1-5	ASSTSTGINQPQH
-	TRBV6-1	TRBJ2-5	ASSEVPAETQY
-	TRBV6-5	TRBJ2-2	ASSYSITSVGGELF
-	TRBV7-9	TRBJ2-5	ASSDRGREETQY
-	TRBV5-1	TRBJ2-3	ASSLGIGGGTDTQY
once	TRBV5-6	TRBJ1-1	ASSLQVIREAF
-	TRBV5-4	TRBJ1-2	ASSLDRGDGYT
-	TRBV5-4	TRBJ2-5	ASSSPRGGETQY
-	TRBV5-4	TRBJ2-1	ASSFPILAGGVSEQF